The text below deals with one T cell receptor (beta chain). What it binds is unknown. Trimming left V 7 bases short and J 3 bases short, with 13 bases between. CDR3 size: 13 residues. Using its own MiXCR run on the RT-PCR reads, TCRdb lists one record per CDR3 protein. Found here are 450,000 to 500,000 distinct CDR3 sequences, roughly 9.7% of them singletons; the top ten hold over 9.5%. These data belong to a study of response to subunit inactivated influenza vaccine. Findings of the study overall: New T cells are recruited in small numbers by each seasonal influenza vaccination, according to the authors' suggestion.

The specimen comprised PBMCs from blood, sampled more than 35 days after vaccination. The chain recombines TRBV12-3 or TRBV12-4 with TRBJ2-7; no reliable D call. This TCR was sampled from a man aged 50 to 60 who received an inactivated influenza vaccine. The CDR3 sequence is CASMSGPNYEQYF. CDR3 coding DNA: TGTGCCAGCATGTCCGGACCGAACTACGAGCAGTACTTC.